The clone carrying this TCR beta chain was counted only a few times. Its antigen is unknown. Germline CDR1 is SGHRS and CDR2 is YFSETQ. There are 15 residues in the CDR3. The ends were cut back, 7 bases at V and 2 bases at J, with 17 bases in the middle. This sample is drawn from a study of cytomegalovirus exposure and HLA in healthy donors. General study points: Some TCR beta chains (over 150 of them) were listed as cytomegalovirus-associated.

Produced via immunoSEQ multiplex PCR; TCRdb's table is partial and in-frame only. The table lists some 180,000 clones, roughly 81% of them singletons. The sample comprised PBMCs. This TCR was recovered from a woman younger than 45 in good health and CMV-seronegative. The chain employs TRBV5-1 and TRBJ2-3; possible D gene TRBD2, 6 bases. The chain's CDR3 is CASGLVGGITDTQYF. The CDR3, as DNA: TGCGCCAGCGGTTTGGTAGGAGGGATCACAGATACGCAGTATTTT.